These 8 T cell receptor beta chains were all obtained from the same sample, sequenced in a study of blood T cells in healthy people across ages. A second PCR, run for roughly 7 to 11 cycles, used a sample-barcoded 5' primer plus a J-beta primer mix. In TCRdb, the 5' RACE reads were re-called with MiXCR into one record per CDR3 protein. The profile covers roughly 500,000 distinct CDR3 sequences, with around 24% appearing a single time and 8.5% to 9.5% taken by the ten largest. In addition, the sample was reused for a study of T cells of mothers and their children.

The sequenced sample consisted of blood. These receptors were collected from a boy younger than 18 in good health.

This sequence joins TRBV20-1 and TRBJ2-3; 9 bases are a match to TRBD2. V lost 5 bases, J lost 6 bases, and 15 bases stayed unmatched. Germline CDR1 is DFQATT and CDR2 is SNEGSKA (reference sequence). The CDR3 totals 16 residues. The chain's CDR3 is CSALRPGLARGDTQYF. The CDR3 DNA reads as TGCAGTGCTCTACGACCGGGACTAGCACGTGGGGATACGCAGTATTTT.

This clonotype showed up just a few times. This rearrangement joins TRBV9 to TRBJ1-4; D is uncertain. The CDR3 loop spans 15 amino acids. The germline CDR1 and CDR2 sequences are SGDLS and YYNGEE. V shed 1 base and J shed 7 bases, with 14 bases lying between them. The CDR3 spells CASSVRTAEGEKLFF. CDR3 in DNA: TGTGCCAGCAGCGTAAGGACCGCCGAGGGTGAAAAACTGTTTTTT.

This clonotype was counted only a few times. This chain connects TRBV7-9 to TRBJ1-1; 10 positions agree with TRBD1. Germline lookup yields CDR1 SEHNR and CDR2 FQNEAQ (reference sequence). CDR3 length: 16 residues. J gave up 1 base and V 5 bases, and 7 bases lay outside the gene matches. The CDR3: CASSPRDRGKNTEAFF. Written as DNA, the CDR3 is TGTGCCAGCAGCCCCCGGGACAGGGGAAAGAACACTGAAGCTTTCTTT.

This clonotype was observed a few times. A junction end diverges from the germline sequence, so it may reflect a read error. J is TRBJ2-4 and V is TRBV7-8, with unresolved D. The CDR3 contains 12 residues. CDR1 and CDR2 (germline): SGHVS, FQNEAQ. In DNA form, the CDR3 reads TGCGCCAGCAGCTTAGTCGAAAACATTCAGTACTTC. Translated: CASSLVENIQYF.

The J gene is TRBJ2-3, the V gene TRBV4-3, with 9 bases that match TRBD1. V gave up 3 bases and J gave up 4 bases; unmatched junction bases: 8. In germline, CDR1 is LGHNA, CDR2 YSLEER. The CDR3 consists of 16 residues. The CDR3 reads CASSHRGTGQPDTQYF. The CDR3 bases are TGCGCCAGCAGCCATAGAGGGACAGGGCAACCAGATACGCAGTATTTT.

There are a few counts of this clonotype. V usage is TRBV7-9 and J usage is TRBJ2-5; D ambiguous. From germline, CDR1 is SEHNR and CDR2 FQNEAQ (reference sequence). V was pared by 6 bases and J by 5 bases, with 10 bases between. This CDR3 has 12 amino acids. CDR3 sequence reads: CASRTESETQYF. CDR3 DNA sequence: TGTGCCAGCAGGACGGAAAGTGAGACCCAGTACTTC.

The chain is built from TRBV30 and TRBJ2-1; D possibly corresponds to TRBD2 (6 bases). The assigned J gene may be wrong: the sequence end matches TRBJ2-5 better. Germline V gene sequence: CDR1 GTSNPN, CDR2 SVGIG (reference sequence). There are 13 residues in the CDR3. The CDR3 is CAWSVTGRETQYF. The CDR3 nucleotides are TGTGCCTGGAGTGTAACTGGGAGGGAGACCCAGTACTTC.

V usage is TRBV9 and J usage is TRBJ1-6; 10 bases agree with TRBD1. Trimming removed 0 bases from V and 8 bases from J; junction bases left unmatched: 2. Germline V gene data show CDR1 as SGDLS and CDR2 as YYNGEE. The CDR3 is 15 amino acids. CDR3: CASSVGDRGYSPLHF. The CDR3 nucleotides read TGTGCCAGCAGCGTAGGGGACAGGGGATATTCACCCCTCCACTTT.